What follows are 16 T cell receptor beta chains derived from one specimen sequenced in a study of response to subunit inactivated influenza vaccine. TCRdb re-derived calls from the RT-PCR reads in MiXCR, one entry per CDR3 protein. This sample carries some 570,000 distinct CDR3 sequences, roughly 12% of them seen once, and the ten largest clones take approximately 9.9%. This same sample was also part of a study on T cells expressing NK-cell markers. As that report states: The authors generated TCR beta cDNA through 5'RACE template switching with UMIs.

The specimen was PBMCs from blood, collected on the day of vaccination. The receptors stem from a man aged 50-60 years who received an inactivated influenza vaccine.

This clonotype has at least ten counts. The chain is built from TRBV12-3 or TRBV12-4 and TRBJ2-6, with D perhaps TRBD2 (6 bases). The CDR3 has 15 amino acids. Trimming took off 3 bases at V and 2 bases at J, with 8 bases between the two ends. CDR3 amino acids: CASSFGGAGANVLTF. The CDR3 DNA reads TGTGCCAGCAGTTTCGGCGGGGCTGGGGCCAACGTCCTGACTTTC.

This clonotype was detected ten times or more. The chain is built from TRBV5-1 and TRBJ1-4, with a possible D match to TRBD1 (6 bases). Germline CDR1 and CDR2: SGHRS and YFSETQ. The CDR3 spans 16 residues. V lost 3 bases and J lost 0, with 12 bases in between. In DNA form, the CDR3 reads TGCGCCAGCAGCTCTCAGGGGCGTACAACTAATGAAAAACTGTTTTTT. As protein: CASSSQGRTTNEKLFF.

V usage is TRBV7-8 and J usage is TRBJ2-2; D possibly corresponds to TRBD1 (6 bases). V lost 5 bases, J lost 4 bases, and 11 bases lay in between. The CDR3 totals 14 residues. Germline CDR1 SGHVS, CDR2 FQNEAQ. Here the CDR3 DNA reads TGTGCCAGCAGCCGGACAGACAGCACCGGGGAGCTGTTTTTT. This sequence encodes CASSRTDSTGELFF.

This chain connects TRBV20-1 to TRBJ2-5; 11 nucleotides align to TRBD2. The CDR3 extends over 18 amino acids. After removal of 0 bases from V and 2 bases from J, the junction contained 11 bases not matched to a gene. The germline V gene encodes CDR1 DFQATT and CDR2 SNEGSKA (reference sequence). CDR3 DNA: TGCAGTGCTAGAGATCGATTGACTAGCGGGAAGGGGCAAGAGACCCAGTACTTC. As protein: CSARDRLTSGKGQETQYF.

This clonotype was seen a few times. The gene calls are TRBV6-2 or TRBV6-3 and TRBJ1-6; unclear D gene. Trimming shortened V by 4 bases and J by 7 bases, and 8 bases separated the two germline ends. Germline V gene sequence: CDR1 MNHEY, CDR2 SVGEGT. This CDR3 has 13 residues. This CDR3 is CASSSRDNSPLHF. In DNA form, the CDR3 reads TGTGCCAGCAGTTCGAGAGACAATTCACCCCTCCACTTT.

The chain recombines TRBV27 with TRBJ1-6, with D hard to call. CDR3 length: 14 amino acids. The ends were cut back, 0 bases at V and 10 bases at J, with 10 bases in the middle. Germline assignment: CDR1 MNHEY and CDR2 SMNVEV (reference sequence). The CDR3 bases are TGTGCCAGCAGTTTATCCGAGTTCTCCTCACCCCTCCACTTT. Its translation is CASSLSEFSSPLHF.

The rearrangement links TRBV20-1 to TRBJ2-1; 8 nucleotides line up with TRBD2. V lost 5 bases, J lost 0 bases, and 6 bases stayed unmatched. CDR1 DFQATT and CDR2 SNEGSKA come from the germline V gene (reference sequence). The CDR3 is 15 amino acids. The CDR3 coding sequence is TGCAGTGCTGGCAAACTAGCGGACTCCTACAATGAGCAGTTCTTC. Amino acids: CSAGKLADSYNEQFF.

This chain uses TRBV5-1 with TRBJ1-2; 7 bases fit TRBD1. Trimming took 4 bases from V and 4 from J; bases not matched to a gene: 7. There are 14 residues in the CDR3. Per the germline V gene, CDR1 is SGHRS and CDR2 is YFSETQ. Here the CDR3 DNA reads TGCGCCAGCAGCCACCTGGGACAGTTCTATGGCTACACCTTC. It yields the protein CASSHLGQFYGYTF.

The chain carries TRBV2 and TRBJ2-5; D might be TRBD2 (6 bases). The CDR3 totals 14 residues. Germline V CDR1 and CDR2: SNHLY, FYNNEI. Between the trimmed V and J ends, which lost 7 bases and 2 bases, there was a span of 14 bases. The CDR3, as DNA: TGTGCCAGCACTCGGCTAGCGACACAAGAGACCCAGTACTTC. Its translation: CASTRLATQETQYF.

In its sample, this clonotype was seen many times. The CDR3 region is CASSYVDTQYF. The CDR3 DNA follows: TGTGCCAGCAGCTACGTAGATACGCAGTATTTT. V gene TRBV2 combines with J gene TRBJ2-3; D gene unclear. The CDR3 loop spans 11 amino acids. Germline values: CDR1 SNHLY, CDR2 FYNNEI. V dropped 6 bases and J dropped 5 bases, with 6 bases sitting between them.

This clonotype was detected many times. V usage is TRBV20-1 and J usage is TRBJ2-7; tentatively, D is TRBD1 or TRBD2 (5 bases each). The CDR3 length is 14 residues. CDR1 is DFQATT, CDR2 SNEGSKA, per germline (reference sequence). Trimming removed 1 base at V and 0 bases at J, with 10 bases between. The DNA for the CDR3 is TGCAGTGCTAGAGGTTGGGGGACCTCCTACGAGCAGTACTTC. It translates to CSARGWGTSYEQYF.

The chain uses TRBV25-1 and TRBJ2-5, with 7 bases fitting TRBD1. Germline V gives CDR1 MGHDK, CDR2 SYGVNS. The CDR3 runs to 17 residues. V lost 0 bases, J lost 2 bases, and 9 bases stayed unmatched. CDR3 sequence: CASSEYTATGWQETQYF. The CDR3 nucleotides are TGTGCCAGCAGTGAATATACGGCGACAGGGTGGCAAGAGACCCAGTACTTC.

The chain combines TRBV20-1 with TRBJ2-1; TRBD1 might be the D (6 bases). Germline CDR1 is DFQATT and CDR2 is SNEGSKA (reference sequence). Trimming pared 6 bases from V and 1 base from J, leaving 13 bases between. CDR3 size: 14 residues. CDR3 in DNA: TGCAGTGCGAGGGGGTCTGTATCCTACAATGAGCAGTTCTTC. This codes for CSARGSVSYNEQFF.

This clonotype occurred many times. The V and J genes are TRBV7-2 and TRBJ2-7; D call uncertain. The CDR3 is made up of 15 amino acids. Germline V CDR1 and CDR2: SGHTA, FQGNSA. Trimming pared 1 base from V and 2 bases from J, leaving 12 bases between. The CDR3 loop reads CASSLGFRSPYEQYF. In nucleotides, the CDR3 is TGTGCCAGCAGCTTAGGATTCAGGTCTCCCTACGAGCAGTACTTC.

The chain has TRBV11-2 and TRBJ2-1; no clear D gene. The CDR3 consists of 16 residues. Germline V lookup: CDR1 SGHAT, CDR2 FQNNGV. V dropped 0 bases and J dropped 0 bases, with 9 bases sitting between them. The CDR3 protein is CASSLEGKRSYNEQFF. DNA for the CDR3: TGTGCCAGCAGCTTAGAGGGGAAGCGCTCCTACAATGAGCAGTTCTTC.

A few counts support this clonotype. This chain uses TRBV10-3 with TRBJ1-5; tentatively, D is TRBD1 (6 bases). CDR1 is ENHRY and CDR2 is SYGVKD in the germline V gene. With 0 bases removed from V and 7 bases from J, the gap between germline ends came to 13 bases. The CDR3 is 15 residues long. The CDR3 spells CAISESAGDVQPQHF. CDR3 DNA sequence: TGTGCCATCAGTGAGTCCGCAGGGGATGTACAGCCCCAGCATTTT.